Listed below are T cell receptor beta chains from one sample, sequenced in a study of CD8 T cells in Susac syndrome. MiXCR, applied by TCRdb to the immunoSEQ multiplex PCR reads, yields one record per CDR3 protein. The sample carries 70,000 or so distinct CDR3 sequences, approximately 94% recorded once. The sample consisted of CD8+ T cells from PBMCs. These receptors were taken from a human donor with multiple sclerosis. Each CDR3 is given without its conserved first and last residue.

V	J	CDR3
TRBV27	TRBJ2-1	ASSTTSGGVNEQF
TRBV7-9	TRBJ2-1	ASSLKRGRVGSEQF
TRBV7-9	TRBJ2-7	ASSFSPGGEQY
TRBV7-3	TRBJ2-7	ASSPDRAYEQY
TRBV12-3/TRBV12-4	TRBJ2-7	ASSWGQADYEQY
TRBV27	TRBJ1-1	ASSFGVMLTEAF
TRBV4-1	TRBJ1-1	ASSQVLQGAITEAF
TRBV5-6	TRBJ1-2	ASSGGREDYGYT
TRBV9	TRBJ2-5	ASSVARSGPSRQETQY
TRBV10-3	TRBJ1-1	AIKGKANTEAF
TRBV27	TRBJ1-2	ASRGTPGYT
TRBV5-6	TRBJ2-3	ASSFYRDRGLTDTQY
TRBV7-9	TRBJ2-1	ASSSSGGFYNEQF
TRBV7-2	TRBJ2-1	ASSWDFNNEQF
TRBV4-2	TRBJ1-2	ASSQAGPSGYT
TRBV30	TRBJ1-4	AWKGSNEKLF
TRBV25-1	TRBJ2-7	ASSRGRGRYEQY
TRBV5-4	TRBJ2-2	ASSTEGAGELF
TRBV7-9	TRBJ1-2	ASSSSGDGYT
TRBV3-1	TRBJ2-1	ASSQVRTYNEQF
TRBV6-5	TRBJ1-2	ASSSITGDNYGYT
TRBV29-1	TRBJ2-4	SVEGQQNIQY
TRBV7-9	TRBJ2-1	ASSLVLDVVYNEQF
TRBV7-6	TRBJ1-2	ASSLEVGGYGYT
TRBV7-9	TRBJ2-1	ASSPGQGNFNEQF
TRBV24-1	TRBJ2-2	ATRTGPTGDLF
TRBV6-2/TRBV6-3	TRBJ1-4	ASSHRDAKLF
TRBV2	TRBJ1-6	ATRGSPSTGENSPLH
TRBV5-1	TRBJ2-7	ASSLEDWLEQY
TRBV5-1	TRBJ2-1	ASSLEPYNEQF
TRBV5-6	TRBJ1-5	ASSLGNRNQPQH